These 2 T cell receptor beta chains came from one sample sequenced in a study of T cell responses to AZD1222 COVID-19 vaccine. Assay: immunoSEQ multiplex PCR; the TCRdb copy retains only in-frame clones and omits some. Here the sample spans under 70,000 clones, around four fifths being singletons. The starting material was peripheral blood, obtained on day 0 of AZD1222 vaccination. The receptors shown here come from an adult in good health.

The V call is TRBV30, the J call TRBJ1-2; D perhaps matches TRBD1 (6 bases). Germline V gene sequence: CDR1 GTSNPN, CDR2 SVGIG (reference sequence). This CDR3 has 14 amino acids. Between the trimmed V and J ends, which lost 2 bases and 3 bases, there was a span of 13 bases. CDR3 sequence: CAWSYSQGYYGYTF. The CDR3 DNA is TGTGCCTGGAGTTACTCGCAGGGGTACTATGGCTACACCTTC.

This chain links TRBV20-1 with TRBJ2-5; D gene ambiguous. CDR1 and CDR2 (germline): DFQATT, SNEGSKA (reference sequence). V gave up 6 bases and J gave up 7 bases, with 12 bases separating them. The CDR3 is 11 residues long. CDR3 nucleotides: TGCAGTGCCACTTTTGTAGGGACCCAGTACTTC. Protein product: CSATFVGTQYF.